This T cell receptor (beta chain) was sequenced for a study of blood T cell repertoires in COVID-19. Whole-study context: Both acute and convalescent COVID-19 samples were obtained from the United States, Italy and Spain. The analysed material was cDNA or gDNA that came from T cells, B-cell-depleted T cells, or PBMCs.

TCRdb's table, derived via immunoSEQ multiplex PCR, lists solely in-frame clones and lacks some. The sample holds 200,000 to 250,000 clones, 80% to 95% seen once. Trimming stripped 4 bases from V and 9 bases from J, with 16 bases between. This CDR3 spans 13 amino acids. The sample consisted of peripheral blood. The chain carries TRBV12-3 or TRBV12-4 and TRBJ2-7; D is ambiguous. The clonotype was recovered from a young man with COVID-19, enrolled during active disease. This CDR3 reads CASSSTARPGQYF. DNA for the CDR3: TGTGCCAGCAGTTCCACAGCTCGCCCCGGGCAGTACTTC.